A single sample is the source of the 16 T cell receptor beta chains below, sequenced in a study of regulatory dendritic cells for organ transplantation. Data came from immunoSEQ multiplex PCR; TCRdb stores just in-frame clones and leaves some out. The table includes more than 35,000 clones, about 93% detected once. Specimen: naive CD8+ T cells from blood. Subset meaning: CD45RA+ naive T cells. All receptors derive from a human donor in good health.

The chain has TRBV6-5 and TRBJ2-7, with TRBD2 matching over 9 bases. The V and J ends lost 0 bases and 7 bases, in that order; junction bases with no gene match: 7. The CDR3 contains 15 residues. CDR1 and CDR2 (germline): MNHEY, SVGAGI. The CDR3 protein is CASSYSWTSDSEQYF. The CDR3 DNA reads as TGTGCCAGCAGTTACTCATGGACTAGCGATTCGGAGCAGTACTTC.

The CDR3 DNA is TGTGCCAGCACCCAAACTAGTCTACAAGAGACCCAGTACTTC. It translates to CASTQTSLQETQYF. J is TRBJ2-5 and V is TRBV6-6, with a tentative D call TRBD2 (5 bases). Between the trimmed V and J ends, which lost 7 bases and 2 bases, there was a span of 14 bases. The germline V gene encodes CDR1 MNHNY and CDR2 SVGAGI (reference sequence). The CDR3 runs to 14 residues.

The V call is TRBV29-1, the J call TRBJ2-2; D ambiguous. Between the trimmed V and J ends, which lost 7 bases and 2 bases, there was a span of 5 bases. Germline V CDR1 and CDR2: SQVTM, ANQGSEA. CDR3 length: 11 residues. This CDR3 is CSAHNTGELFF. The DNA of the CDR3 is TGCAGCGCACACAACACCGGGGAGCTGTTTTTT.

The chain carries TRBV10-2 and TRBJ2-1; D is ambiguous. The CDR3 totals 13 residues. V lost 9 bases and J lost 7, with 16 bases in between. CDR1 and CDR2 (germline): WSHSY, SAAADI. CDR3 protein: CASGIVLGNEQFF. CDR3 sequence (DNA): TGCGCCAGTGGGATTGTTCTGGGGAATGAGCAGTTCTTC.

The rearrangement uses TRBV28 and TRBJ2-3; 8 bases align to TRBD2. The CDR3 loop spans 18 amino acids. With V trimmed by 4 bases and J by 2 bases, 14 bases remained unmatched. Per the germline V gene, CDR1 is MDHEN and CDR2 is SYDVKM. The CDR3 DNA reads TGTGCCAGCAGTTGGCCGCACCGAGCGGGAGCCCCCACAGATACGCAGTATTTT. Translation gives CASSWPHRAGAPTDTQYF.

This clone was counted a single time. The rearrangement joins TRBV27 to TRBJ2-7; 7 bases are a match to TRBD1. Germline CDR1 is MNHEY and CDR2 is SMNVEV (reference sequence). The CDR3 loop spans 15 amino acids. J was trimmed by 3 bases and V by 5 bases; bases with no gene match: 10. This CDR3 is CASSRRGGRLYEQYF. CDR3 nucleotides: TGTGCCAGCAGTAGGAGAGGGGGCAGGCTCTACGAGCAGTACTTC.

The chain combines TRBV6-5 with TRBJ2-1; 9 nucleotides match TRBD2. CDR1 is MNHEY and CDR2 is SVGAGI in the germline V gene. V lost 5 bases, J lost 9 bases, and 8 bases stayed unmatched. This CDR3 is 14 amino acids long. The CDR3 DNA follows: TGTGCCAGCAGTCCCCCCCGGACTAGCGCTGAGCAGTTCTTC. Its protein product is CASSPPRTSAEQFF.

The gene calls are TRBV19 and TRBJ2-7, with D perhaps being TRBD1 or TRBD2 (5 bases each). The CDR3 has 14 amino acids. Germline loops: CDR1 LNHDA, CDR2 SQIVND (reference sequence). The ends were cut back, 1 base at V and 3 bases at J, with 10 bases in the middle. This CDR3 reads CASSIGRDHYEQYF. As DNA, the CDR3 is TGTGCCAGTAGTATAGGTCGGGACCACTACGAGCAGTACTTC.

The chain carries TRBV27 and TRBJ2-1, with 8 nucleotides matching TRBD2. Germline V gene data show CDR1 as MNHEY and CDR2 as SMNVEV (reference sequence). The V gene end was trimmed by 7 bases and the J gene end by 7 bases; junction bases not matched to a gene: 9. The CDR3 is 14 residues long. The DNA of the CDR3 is TGTGCCAGCACGACGGGGGGGGCCATTAATGAGCAGTTCTTC. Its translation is CASTTGGAINEQFF.

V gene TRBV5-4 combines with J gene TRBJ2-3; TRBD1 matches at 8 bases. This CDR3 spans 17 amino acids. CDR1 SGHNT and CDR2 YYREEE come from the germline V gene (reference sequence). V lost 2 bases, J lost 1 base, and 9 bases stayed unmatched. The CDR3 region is CASSLGDRGSRTDTQYF. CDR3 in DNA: TGTGCCAGCAGCTTAGGAGACAGGGGTTCCCGCACAGATACGCAGTATTTT.

The CDR3 DNA reads TGTGCCAGCACCTTCGGGGGGGGCACTGAAGCTTTCTTT. Translated: CASTFGGGTEAFF. The chain employs TRBV7-2 and TRBJ1-1; TRBD1 is a possible D gene (5 bases). CDR1 is SGHTA and CDR2 is FQGNSA in the germline V gene. Trimming took off 7 bases at V and 4 bases at J, with 13 bases between the two ends. The CDR3 totals 13 residues.

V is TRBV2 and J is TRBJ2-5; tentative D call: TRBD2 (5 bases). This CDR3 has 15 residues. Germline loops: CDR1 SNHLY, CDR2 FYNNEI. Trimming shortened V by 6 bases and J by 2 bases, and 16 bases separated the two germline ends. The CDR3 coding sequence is TGTGCCAGCAGGGTAGGACTTATCGGACAAGAGACCCAGTACTTC. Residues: CASRVGLIGQETQYF.

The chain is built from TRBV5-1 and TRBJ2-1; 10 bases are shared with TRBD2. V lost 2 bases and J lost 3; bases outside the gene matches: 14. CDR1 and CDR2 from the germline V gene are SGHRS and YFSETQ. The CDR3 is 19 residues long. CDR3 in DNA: TGCGCCAGCAGCTTAAGTCCCCCTAGCGGGAGATCAAGCTACAATGAGCAGTTCTTC. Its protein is CASSLSPPSGRSSYNEQFF.

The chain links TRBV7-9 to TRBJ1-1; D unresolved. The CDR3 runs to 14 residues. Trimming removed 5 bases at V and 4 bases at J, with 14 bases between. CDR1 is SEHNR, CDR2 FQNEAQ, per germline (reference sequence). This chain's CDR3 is CASSRPGRITEAFF. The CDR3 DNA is TGTGCCAGCAGCCGCCCGGGTCGGATCACTGAAGCTTTCTTT.

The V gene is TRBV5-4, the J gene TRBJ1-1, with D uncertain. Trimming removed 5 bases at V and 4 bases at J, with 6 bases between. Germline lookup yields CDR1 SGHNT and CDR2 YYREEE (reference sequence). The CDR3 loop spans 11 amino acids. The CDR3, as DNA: TGTGCCAGCAGGGTGGGCACTGAAGCTTTCTTT. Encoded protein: CASRVGTEAFF. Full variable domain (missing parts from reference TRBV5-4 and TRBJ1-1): ETGVTQSPTHLIKTRGQQVTLRCSSQSGHNTVSWYQQALGQGPQFIFQYYREEENGRGNFPPRFSGLQFPNYSSELNVNALELDDSALYLCASRVGTEAFFGQGTRLTVV.

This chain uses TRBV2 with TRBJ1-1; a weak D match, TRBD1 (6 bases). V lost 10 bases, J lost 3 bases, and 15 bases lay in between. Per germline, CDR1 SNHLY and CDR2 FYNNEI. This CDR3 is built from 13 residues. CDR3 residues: CATPQGRDTEAFF. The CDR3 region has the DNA TGTGCCACCCCACAGGGCAGAGACACTGAAGCTTTCTTT.